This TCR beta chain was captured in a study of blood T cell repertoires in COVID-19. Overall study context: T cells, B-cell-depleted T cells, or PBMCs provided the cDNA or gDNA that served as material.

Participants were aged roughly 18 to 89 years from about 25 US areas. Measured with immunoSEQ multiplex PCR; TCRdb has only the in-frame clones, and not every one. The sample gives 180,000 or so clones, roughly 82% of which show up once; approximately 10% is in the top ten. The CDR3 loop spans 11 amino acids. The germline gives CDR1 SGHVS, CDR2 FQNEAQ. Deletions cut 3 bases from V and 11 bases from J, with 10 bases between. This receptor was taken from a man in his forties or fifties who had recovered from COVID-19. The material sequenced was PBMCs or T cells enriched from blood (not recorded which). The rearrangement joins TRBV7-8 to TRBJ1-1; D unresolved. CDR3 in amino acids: CASSFGGSAFF. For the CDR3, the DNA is TGTGCCAGCAGCTTTGGAGGTAGTGCTTTCTTT.